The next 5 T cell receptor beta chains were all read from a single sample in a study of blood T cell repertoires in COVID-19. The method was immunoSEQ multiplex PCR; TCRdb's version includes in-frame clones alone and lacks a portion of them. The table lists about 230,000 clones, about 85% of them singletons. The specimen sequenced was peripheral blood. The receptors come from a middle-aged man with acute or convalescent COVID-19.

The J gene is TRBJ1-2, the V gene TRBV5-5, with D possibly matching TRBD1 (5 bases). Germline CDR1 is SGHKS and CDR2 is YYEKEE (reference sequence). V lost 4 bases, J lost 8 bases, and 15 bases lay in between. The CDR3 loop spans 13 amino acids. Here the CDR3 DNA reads TGTGCCAGCAGCCCGCAAGGGGCGCGGGGCTACACCTTC. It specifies CASSPQGARGYTF.

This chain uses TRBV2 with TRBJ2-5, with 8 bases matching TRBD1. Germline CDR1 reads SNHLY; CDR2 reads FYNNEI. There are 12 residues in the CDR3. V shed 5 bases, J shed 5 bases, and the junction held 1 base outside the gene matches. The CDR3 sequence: CASSTGGETQYF. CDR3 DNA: TGTGCCAGCAGTACAGGGGGTGAGACCCAGTACTTC.

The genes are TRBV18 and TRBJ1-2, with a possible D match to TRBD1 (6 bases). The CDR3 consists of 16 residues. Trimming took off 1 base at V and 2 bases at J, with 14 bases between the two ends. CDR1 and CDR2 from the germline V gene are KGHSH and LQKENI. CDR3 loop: CASSPLSGQPNYGYTF. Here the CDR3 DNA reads TGTGCCAGCTCACCACTCTCTGGACAGCCGAACTATGGCTACACCTTC. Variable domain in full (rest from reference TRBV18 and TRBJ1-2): NAGVMQNPRHLVRRRGQEARLRCSPMKGHSHVYWYRQLPEEGLKFMVYLQKENIIDESGMPKERFSAEFPKEGPSILRIQQVVRGDSAAYFCASSPLSGQPNYGYTFGSGTRLTVV.

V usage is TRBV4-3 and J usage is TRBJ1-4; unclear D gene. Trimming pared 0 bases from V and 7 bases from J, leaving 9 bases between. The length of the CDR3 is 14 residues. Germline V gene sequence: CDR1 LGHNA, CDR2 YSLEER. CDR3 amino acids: CASSQDFRPEKLFF. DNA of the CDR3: TGCGCCAGCAGCCAAGATTTCAGGCCTGAAAAACTGTTTTTT.

The CDR3, as DNA: TGTGCCAGCAGCTTAAGGGTGGGGGACTTTTACAATGAGCAGTTCTTC. The encoded protein is CASSLRVGDFYNEQFF. The chain couples TRBV7-3 to TRBJ2-1, with D tentatively TRBD2 (6 bases). The CDR3 has 16 residues. Germline loops: CDR1 SGHTA, CDR2 FQGTGA. V lost 1 base and J lost 4, with 14 bases in between.